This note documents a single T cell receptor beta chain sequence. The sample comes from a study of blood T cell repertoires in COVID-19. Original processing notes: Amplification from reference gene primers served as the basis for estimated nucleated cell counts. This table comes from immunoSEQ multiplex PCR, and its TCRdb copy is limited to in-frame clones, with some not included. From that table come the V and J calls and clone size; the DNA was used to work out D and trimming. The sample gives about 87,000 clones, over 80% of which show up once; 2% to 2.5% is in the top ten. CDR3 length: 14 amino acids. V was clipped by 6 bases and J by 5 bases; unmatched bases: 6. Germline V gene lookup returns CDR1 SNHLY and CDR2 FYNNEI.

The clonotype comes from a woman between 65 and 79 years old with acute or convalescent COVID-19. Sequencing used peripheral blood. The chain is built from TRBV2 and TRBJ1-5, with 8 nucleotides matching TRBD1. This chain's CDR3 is CASSGGQAYQPQHF. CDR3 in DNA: TGTGCCAGCAGCGGGGGACAGGCCTATCAGCCCCAGCATTTT.